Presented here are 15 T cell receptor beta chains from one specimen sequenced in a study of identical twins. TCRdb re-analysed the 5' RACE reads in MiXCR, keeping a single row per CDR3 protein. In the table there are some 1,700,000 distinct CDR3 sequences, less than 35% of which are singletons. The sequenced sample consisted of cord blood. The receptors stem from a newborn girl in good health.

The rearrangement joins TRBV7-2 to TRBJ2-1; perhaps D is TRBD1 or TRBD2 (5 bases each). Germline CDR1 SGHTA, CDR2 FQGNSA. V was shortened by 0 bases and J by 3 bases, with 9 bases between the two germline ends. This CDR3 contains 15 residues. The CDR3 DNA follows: TGTGCCAGCAGCTTAGCCAGAGGGGACTACAATGAGCAGTTCTTC. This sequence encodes CASSLARGDYNEQFF.

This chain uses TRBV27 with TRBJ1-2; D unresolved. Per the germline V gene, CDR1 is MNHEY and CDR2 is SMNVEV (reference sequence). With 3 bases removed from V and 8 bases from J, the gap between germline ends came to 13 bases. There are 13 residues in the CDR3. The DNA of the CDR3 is TGTGCCAGCAGTTTTGGCAGGAGTAAGGGCTACACCTTC. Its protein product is CASSFGRSKGYTF.

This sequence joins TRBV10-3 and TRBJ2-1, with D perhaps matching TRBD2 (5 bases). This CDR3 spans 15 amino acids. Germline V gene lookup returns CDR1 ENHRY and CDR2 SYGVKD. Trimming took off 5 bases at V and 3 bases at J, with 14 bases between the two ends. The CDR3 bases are TGTGCCATCAGTCGGACTCCGTCGGGCTACAATGAGCAGTTCTTC. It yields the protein CAISRTPSGYNEQFF.

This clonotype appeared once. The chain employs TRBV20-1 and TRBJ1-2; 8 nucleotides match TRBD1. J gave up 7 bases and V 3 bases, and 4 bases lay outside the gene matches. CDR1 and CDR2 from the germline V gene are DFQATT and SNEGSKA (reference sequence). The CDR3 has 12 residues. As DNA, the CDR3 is TGCAGTGCTAGTTACAGGGGGGGTGGCTACACCTTC. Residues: CSASYRGGGYTF.

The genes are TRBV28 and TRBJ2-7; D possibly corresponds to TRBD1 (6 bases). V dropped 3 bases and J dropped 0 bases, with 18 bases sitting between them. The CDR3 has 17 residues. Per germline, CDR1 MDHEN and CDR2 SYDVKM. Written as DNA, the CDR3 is TGTGCCAGCAGTTTTAGGCAGGGGCGAAAAGTCTCCTACGAGCAGTACTTC. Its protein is CASSFRQGRKVSYEQYF.

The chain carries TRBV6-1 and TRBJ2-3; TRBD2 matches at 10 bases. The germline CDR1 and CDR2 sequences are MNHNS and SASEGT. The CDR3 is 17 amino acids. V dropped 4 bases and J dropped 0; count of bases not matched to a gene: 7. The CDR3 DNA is TGTGCCAGCAGTGGATCCGGAGCGGGAGGGAGCACAGATACGCAGTATTTT. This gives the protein CASSGSGAGGSTDTQYF.

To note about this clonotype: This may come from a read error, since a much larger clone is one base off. CDR3 residues: CASSRPGGFPYEQYF. Written as DNA, the CDR3 is TGTGCCAGCAGTCGGCCGGGAGGGTTCCCCTACGAGCAGTACTTC. This chain joins TRBV12-3 or TRBV12-4 and TRBJ2-7; 8 nucleotides agree with TRBD2. There are 15 residues in the CDR3. Trimming took 5 bases from V and 2 from J; bases not matched to a gene: 8.

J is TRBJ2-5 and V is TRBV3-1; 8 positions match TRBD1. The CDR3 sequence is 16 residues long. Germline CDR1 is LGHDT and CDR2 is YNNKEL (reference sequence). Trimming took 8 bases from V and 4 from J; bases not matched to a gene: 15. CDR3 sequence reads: CASRDRGFGVAETQYF. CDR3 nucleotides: TGTGCCAGCCGCGACAGGGGTTTTGGTGTTGCAGAGACCCAGTACTTC.

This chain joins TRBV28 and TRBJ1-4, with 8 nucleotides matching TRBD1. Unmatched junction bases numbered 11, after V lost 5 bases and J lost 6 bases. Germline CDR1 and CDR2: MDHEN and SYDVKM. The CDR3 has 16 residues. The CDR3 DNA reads TGTGCCAGCAGTCCTCCAGGACAGGGAGGGGATGAAAAACTGTTTTTT. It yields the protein CASSPPGQGGDEKLFF.

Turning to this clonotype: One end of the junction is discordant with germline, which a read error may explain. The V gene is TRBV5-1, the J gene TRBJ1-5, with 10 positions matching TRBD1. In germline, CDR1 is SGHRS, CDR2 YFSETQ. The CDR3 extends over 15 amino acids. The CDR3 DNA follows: TGCGCCAGCAGCACGGGACAGGGGAGCAATCAGCTCCAGCATTTT. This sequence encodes CASSTGQGSNQLQHF. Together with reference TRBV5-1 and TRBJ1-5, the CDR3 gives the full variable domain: KAGVTQTPRYLIKTRGQQVTLSCSPISGHRSVSWYQQTPGQGLQFLFEYFSETQRNKGNFPGRFSGRQFSNSRSEMNVSTLELGDSALYLCASSTGQGSNQLQHFGDGTRLSIL.

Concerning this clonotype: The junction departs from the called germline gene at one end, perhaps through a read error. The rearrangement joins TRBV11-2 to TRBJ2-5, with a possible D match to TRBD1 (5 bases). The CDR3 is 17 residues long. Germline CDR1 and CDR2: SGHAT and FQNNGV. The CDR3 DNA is TGTGCCAGCAGCATTCATGACAGTCACTGGGAAAAAGAGGCCCAGTACTTC. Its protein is CASSIHDSHWEKEAQYF. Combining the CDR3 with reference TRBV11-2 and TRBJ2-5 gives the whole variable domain EAGVAQSPRYKIIEKRQSVAFWCNPISGHATLYWYQQILGQGPKLLIQFQNNGVVDDSQLPKDRFSAERLKGVDSTLKIQPAKLEDSAVYLCASSIHDSHWEKEAQYFGPGTRLLVL.

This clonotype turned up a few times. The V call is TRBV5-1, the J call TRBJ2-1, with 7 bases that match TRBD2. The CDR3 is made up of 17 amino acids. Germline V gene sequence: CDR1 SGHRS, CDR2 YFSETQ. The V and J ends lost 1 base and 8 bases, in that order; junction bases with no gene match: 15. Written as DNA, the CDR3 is TGCGCCAGCAGCTTGCGGCTAGCGGCCACCCTATTCGATGAGCAGTTCTTC. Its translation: CASSLRLAATLFDEQFF.

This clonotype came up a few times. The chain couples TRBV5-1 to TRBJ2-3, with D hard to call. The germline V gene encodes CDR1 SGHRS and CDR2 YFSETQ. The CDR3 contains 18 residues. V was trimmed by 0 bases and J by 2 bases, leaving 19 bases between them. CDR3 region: CASSLVSISFRATDTQYF. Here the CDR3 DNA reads TGCGCCAGCAGCTTGGTGTCTATCAGTTTTAGGGCCACAGATACGCAGTATTTT.

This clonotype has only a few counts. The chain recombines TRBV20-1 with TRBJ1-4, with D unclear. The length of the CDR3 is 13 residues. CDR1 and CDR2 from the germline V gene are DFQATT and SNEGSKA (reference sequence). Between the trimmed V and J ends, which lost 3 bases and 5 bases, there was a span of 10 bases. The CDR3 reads CSARRTINEKLFF. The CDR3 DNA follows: TGCAGTGCTAGGCGGACTATCAATGAAAAACTGTTTTTT.

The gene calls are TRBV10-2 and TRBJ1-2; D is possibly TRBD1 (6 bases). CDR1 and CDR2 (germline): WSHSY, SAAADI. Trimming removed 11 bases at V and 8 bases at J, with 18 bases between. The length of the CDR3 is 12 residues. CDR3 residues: CALLTGAYGYTF. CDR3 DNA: TGCGCCCTTTTGACGGGGGCATACGGCTACACCTTC.